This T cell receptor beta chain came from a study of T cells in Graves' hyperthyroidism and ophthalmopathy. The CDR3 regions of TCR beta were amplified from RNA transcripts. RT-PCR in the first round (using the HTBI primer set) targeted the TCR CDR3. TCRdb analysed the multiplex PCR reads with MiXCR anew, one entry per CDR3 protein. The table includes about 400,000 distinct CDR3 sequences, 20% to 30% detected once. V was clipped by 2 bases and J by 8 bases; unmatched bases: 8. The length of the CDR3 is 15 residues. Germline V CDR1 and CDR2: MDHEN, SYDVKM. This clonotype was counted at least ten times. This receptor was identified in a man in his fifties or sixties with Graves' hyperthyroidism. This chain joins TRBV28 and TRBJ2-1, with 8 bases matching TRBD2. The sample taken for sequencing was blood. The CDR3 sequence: CASSLQAGVNYEQFF. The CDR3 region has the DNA TGTGCCAGCAGTTTACAAGCGGGAGTAAACTATGAGCAGTTCTTC.